The clone carrying this TCR beta chain has only a few counts. This sample is drawn from a study of cytomegalovirus exposure and HLA in healthy donors. The PCR was carried out with 60 Vbeta primers and 13 Jbeta primers. Generated by immunoSEQ multiplex PCR, the TCRdb table keeps only in-frame clones and is missing some. The sample lists some 99,000 clones, about 80% seen once, with 1.5% to 2.5% in the top ten. CDR1 LNHDA and CDR2 SQIVND come from the germline V gene (reference sequence). This CDR3 has 14 residues. The V segment lost 5 bases and the J segment 4 bases; nucleotides outside the gene matches: 5.

Sequenced: PBMCs. The chain links TRBV19 to TRBJ1-5; 7 nucleotides align to TRBD1. This receptor was taken from a man aged 40-49 years in good health and CMV-seronegative. The DNA of the CDR3 is TGTGCCAGTAGTCAACAGGGGCGTAATCAGCCCCAGCATTTT. Encoded protein: CASSQQGRNQPQHF.